The following is a T cell receptor beta chain sequence with its context. The antigen is not known. The data are from a study of graft-versus-host responses after intestinal transplantation. Trimming cost V 7 bases and J 1 base, with 12 bases left between them. The germline gives CDR1 ENHRY, CDR2 SYGVKD. The CDR3 totals 14 residues. Only in-frame clones appear in the TCRdb table, and some are missing; sequencing was by immunoSEQ multiplex PCR. The repertoire holds about 100,000 clones, with approximately 84% as singletons. The origin of this receptor is a human donor who received an intestinal transplant. The V gene is TRBV10-3, the J gene TRBJ2-3; D call uncertain. Sequenced material: unstimulated CD4+ T cells sorted from spleen or lymph node cells, taken before intestinal transplant. DNA for the CDR3: TGTGCCATCAACCCCCTCGACGGCACAGATACGCAGTATTTT. Translated: CAINPLDGTDTQYF.